This TCR beta chain derives from a study of CD8 T cells in ankylosing spondylitis. General observations from the study: Some of these motif variants have turned up before, in reports on reactive arthritis synovial fluid and blood. Roughly eight highly homologous variants made up a TCR beta motif that seemed to typify ankylosing spondylitis blood. In peripheral blood, disease-linked CD8+ clones occurred at relatively low frequencies.

This clonotype was detected many times. Its antigen is not known. The V and J ends lost 2 bases and 4 bases, in that order; junction bases with no gene match: 4. The CDR3 contains 14 residues. TCRdb recomputed calls from the 5' RACE reads with MiXCR, one row per CDR3 protein. The data hold some 150,000 distinct CDR3 sequences, with around 10% observed a single time. Sequencing was performed on blood, either unsorted or a sorted T cell fraction (not recorded which). The chain uses TRBV12-3 or TRBV12-4 and TRBJ2-7; TRBD1 matches at 8 bases. This sequence was found in a female donor with ankylosing spondylitis or in good health (not recorded which). The CDR3 DNA is TGTGCCAGCAGTTTATCAGGGGGCGTTTACGAGCAGTACTTC. Translation: CASSLSGGVYEQYF.